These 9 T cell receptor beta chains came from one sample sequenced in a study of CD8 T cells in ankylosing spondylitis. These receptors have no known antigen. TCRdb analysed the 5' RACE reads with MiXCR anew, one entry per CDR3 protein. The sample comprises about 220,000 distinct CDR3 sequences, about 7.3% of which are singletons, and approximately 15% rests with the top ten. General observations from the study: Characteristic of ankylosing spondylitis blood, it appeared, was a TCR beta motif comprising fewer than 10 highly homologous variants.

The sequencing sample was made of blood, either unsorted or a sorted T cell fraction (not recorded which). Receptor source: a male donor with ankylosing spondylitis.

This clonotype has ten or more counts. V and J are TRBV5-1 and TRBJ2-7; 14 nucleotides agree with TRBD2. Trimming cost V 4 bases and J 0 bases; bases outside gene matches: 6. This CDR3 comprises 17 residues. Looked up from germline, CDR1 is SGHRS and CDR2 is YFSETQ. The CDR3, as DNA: TGCGCCAGCAGCCCAGGGACTAGCGGGAGAGACTCCTACGAGCAGTACTTC. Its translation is CASSPGTSGRDSYEQYF.

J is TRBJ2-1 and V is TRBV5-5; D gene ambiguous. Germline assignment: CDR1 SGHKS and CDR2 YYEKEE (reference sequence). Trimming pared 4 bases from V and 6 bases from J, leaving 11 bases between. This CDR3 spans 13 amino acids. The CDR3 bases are TGTGCCAGCAGCGCACCTGAGATCAATGAGCAGTTCTTC. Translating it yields CASSAPEINEQFF.

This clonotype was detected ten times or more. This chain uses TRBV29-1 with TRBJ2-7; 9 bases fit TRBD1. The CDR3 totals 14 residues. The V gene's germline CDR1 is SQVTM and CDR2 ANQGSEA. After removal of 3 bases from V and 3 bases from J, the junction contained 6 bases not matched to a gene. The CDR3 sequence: CSVEGQGAGYEQYF. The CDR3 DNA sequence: TGCAGCGTTGAGGGACAGGGCGCCGGCTACGAGCAGTACTTC.

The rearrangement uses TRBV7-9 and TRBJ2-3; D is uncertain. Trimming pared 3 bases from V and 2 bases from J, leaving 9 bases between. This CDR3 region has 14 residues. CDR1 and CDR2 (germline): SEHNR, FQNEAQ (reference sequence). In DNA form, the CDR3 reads TGTGCCAGCAGCTTCGTCCGACCCACAGATACGCAGTATTTT. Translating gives CASSFVRPTDTQYF.

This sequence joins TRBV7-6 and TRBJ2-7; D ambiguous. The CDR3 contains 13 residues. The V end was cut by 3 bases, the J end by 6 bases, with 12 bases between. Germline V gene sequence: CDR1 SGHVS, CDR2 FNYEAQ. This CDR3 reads CASSFVTVSEQYF. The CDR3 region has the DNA TGTGCCAGCAGCTTCGTTACAGTTTCCGAGCAGTACTTC.

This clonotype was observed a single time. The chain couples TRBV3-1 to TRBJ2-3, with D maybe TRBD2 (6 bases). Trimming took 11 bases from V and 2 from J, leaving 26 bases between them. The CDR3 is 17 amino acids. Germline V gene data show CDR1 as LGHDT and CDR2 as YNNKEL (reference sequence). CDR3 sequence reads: CACCPWGSGRDTDTQYF. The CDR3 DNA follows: TGTGCCTGCTGCCCCTGGGGGAGCGGGCGAGACACAGATACGCAGTATTTT.

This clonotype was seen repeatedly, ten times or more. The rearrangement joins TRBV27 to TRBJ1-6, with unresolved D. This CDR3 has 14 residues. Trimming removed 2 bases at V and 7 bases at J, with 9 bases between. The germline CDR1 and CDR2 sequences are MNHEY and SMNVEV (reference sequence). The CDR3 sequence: CASSLNAGNSPLHF. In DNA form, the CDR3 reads TGTGCCAGCAGTTTAAACGCCGGGAATTCACCCCTCCACTTT.

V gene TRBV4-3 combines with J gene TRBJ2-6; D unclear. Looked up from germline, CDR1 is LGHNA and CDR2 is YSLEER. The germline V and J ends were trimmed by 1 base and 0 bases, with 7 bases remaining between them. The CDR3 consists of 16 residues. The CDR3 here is CASSQGSGSGANVLTF. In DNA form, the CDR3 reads TGCGCCAGCAGCCAAGGGTCGGGCTCTGGGGCCAACGTCCTGACTTTC.

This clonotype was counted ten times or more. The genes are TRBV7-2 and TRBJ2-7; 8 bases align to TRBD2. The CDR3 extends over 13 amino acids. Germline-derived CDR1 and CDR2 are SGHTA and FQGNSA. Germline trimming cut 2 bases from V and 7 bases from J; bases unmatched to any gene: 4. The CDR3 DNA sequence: TGTGCCAGCAGCTTAAAAGCGGGGGATGAGCAGTACTTC. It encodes CASSLKAGDEQYF.